The 6 T cell receptor beta chains below were found in one sample sequenced in a study of blood T cells in healthy people across ages. The use of a sample-barcoded 5' primer and a J-beta primer mix characterized a second PCR of about 7 to 12 cycles. TCRdb reprocessed the 5' RACE reads with MiXCR, giving one entry per CDR3 protein. The data contain hundreds of thousands of distinct CDR3 sequences, about three fifths of them singletons. Specimen: blood. The receptor set was obtained from a man aged 25 to 40 in good health.

This clonotype has a handful of counts. The chain has TRBV20-1 and TRBJ1-2; D might be TRBD1 (6 bases). V lost 3 bases and J 4 bases, leaving 12 bases between the germline ends. In germline, CDR1 is DFQATT, CDR2 SNEGSKA (reference sequence). This CDR3 region has 13 residues. CDR3 amino acids: CSASRGLGYGYTF. Here the CDR3 DNA reads TGCAGTGCTAGTAGGGGGTTGGGCTATGGCTACACCTTC.

As for this clonotype: This may be a read error: a much more frequent sequence differs by one nucleotide. The rearrangement links TRBV7-9 to TRBJ2-7, with D uncertain. CDR1 SEHNR and CDR2 FQNEAQ come from the germline V gene (reference sequence). The CDR3 consists of 14 residues. Trimming shortened V by 4 bases and J by 6 bases, and 16 bases separated the two germline ends. CDR3 sequence: CASSWRRVGTEQYF. CDR3 coding DNA: TGTGCCAGCAGCTGGAGACGGGTTGGCACCGAGCAGTACTTC. The complete variable domain, with remaining parts taken from reference TRBV7-9 and TRBJ2-7, reads DTGVSQNPRHKITKRGQNVTFRCDPISEHNRLYWYRQTLGQGPEFLTYFQNEAQLEKSRLLSDRFSAERPKGSFSTLEIQRTEQGDSAMYLCASSWRRVGTEQYFGPGTRLTVT.

This rearrangement joins TRBV20-1 to TRBJ2-4, with D possibly being TRBD1 (6 bases). Germline assignment: CDR1 DFQATT and CDR2 SNEGSKA (reference sequence). CDR3 length: 16 residues. The V gene lost 5 bases and the J gene lost 0 bases, with 17 bases spanning the gap. The CDR3 reads CSAAGTAGVAKNIQYF. The CDR3 region has the DNA TGCAGTGCTGCTGGTACCGCAGGGGTAGCCAAAAACATTCAGTACTTC.

V usage is TRBV4-2 and J usage is TRBJ2-7; D is perhaps TRBD2 (6 bases). V gave up 4 bases and J gave up 2 bases, with 18 bases separating them. Germline lookup yields CDR1 LGHNA and CDR2 YNFKEQ. The CDR3 extends over 16 amino acids. CDR3 amino acids: CASSPPLAGGPYEQYF. The DNA of the CDR3 is TGTGCCAGCAGCCCCCCCCTTGCTGGAGGGCCCTACGAGCAGTACTTC.

V is TRBV29-1 and J is TRBJ2-7; D gene ambiguous. The V gene's germline CDR1 is SQVTM and CDR2 ANQGSEA. This CDR3 is 13 amino acids long. Trimming removed 7 bases from V and 0 bases from J, with 13 bases in between. DNA for the CDR3: TGCAGCGCTCCGGACCCCTACTCCTACGAGCAGTACTTC. This codes for CSAPDPYSYEQYF.

The chain carries TRBV4-1 and TRBJ2-1; D call uncertain. Per the germline V gene, CDR1 is MGHRA and CDR2 is YSYEKL. This CDR3 comprises 9 residues. Trimming pared 4 bases from V and 12 bases from J, leaving 4 bases between. The DNA for the CDR3 is TGCGCCAGCAGCCGAGCGCAGTTCTTC. Translated: CASSRAQFF.